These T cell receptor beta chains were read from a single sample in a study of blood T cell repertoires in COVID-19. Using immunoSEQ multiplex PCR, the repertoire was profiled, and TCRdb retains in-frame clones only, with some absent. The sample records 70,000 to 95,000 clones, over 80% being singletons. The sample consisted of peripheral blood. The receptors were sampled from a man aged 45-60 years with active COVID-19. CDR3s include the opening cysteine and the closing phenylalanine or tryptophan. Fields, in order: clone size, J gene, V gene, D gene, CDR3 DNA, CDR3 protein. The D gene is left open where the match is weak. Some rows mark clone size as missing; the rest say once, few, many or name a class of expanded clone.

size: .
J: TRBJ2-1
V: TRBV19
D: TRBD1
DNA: TGTGCCAGTAGTATGCTCACAGGACAGGGAAGGACCTACAATGAGCAGTTCTTC
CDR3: CASSMLTGQGRTYNEQFF

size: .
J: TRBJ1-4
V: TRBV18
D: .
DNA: TGTGCCAGCTCACCAGGGCCGCTGGATGAAAAACTGTTTTTT
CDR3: CASSPGPLDEKLFF

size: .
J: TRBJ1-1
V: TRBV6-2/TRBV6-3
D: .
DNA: TGTGCCAGCAGTACCCCCCCGGGGGGCAAGGACTCGTTTGAAGCTTTCTTT
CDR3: CASSTPPGGKDSFEAFF

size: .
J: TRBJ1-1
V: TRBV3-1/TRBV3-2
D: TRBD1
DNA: TGTGCCAGCAGCCAAGGGGACAGTCCAGGGCACACTGAAGCTTTCTTT
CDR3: CASSQGDSPGHTEAFF

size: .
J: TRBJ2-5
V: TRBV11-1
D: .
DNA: TGTGCCAGCAGCTTCGACAGGTCTCAAGAGACCCAGTACTTC
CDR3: CASSFDRSQETQYF

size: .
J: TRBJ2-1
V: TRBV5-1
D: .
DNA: TGCGCCAGCAGCCGGGAAAGCTCCTACAATGAGCAGTTCTTC
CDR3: CASSRESSYNEQFF

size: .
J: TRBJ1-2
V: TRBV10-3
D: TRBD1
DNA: TGTGCCATCAGTGATAGGGGACAGGGGCTTAACTATGGCTACACCTTC
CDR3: CAISDRGQGLNYGYTF

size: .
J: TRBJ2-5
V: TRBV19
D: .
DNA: TGTGCCAGTAGTATTGGACTGTCGAATGGGGCCCAGTACTTC
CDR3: CASSIGLSNGAQYF

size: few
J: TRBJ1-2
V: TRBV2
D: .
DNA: TGTGCCAGCAGTGACGTGCTGAGCTATGGCTACACCTTC
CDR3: CASSDVLSYGYTF

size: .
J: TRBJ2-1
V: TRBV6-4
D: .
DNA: TGTGCCACCCCCGTCCCTGGGACACGCAACGAGCACAATGAGCAGTTCTTC
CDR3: CATPVPGTRNEHNEQFF

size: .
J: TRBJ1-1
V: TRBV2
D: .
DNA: TGTGCCAGCAGTGCAGACAGGCCGAACACTGAAGCTTTCTTT
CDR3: CASSADRPNTEAFF

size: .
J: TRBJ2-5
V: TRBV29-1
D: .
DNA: TGCAGCGCCCAAATCCCAGGGGACCTGTACCAAGAGACCCAGTACTTC
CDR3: CSAQIPGDLYQETQYF